The T cell receptor (beta chain) described here comes from a study of cytomegalovirus exposure and HLA in healthy donors. The study, taken as a whole, reports: Immune exposure information available was restricted to CMV serostatus. Three chains tied to CMV proved CMV antigen-specific in vitro. Versus the roughly 640-donor mean, an Asian-associated ancestry cluster reportedly showed fewer N-insertions in a later analysis.

The PCR was carried out with 60 Vbeta primers and 13 Jbeta primers. Clones were read by immunoSEQ multiplex PCR, and TCRdb kept only the in-frame ones, dropping some. The sample has around 150,000 clones, 65% to 75% seen once. On this clone: Its antigen is undetermined.

Germline V gene data show CDR1 as LNHDA and CDR2 as SQIVND (reference sequence). The V end lost 0 bases, the J end lost 8 bases, and 16 bases lay between the germline ends. This CDR3 comprises 15 residues. Sample: PBMCs. The chain links TRBV19 to TRBJ1-2; TRBD1 might be the D (5 bases). The receptor comes from a man aged 55 to 70 in good health and CMV-seronegative. The CDR3 here is CASSIDPGQEGGYTF. The CDR3 DNA reads as TGTGCCAGTAGTATAGATCCTGGACAAGAAGGCGGCTACACCTTC.